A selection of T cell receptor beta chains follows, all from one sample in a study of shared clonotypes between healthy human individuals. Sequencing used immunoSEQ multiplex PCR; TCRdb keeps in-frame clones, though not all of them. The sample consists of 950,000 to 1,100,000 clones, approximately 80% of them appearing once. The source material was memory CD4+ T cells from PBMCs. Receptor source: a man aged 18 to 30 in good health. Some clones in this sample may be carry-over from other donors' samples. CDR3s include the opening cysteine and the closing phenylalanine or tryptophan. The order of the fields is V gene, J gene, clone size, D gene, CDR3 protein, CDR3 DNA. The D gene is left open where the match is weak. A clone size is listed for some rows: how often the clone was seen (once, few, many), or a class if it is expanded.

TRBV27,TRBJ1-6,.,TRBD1,CASSFLLDRDRNSPLHF,TGTGCCAGCAGTTTTCTTCTCGACAGGGACCGGAATTCACCCCTCCACTTT
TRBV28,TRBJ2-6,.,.,CASRLPGPTRSGANVLTF,TGTGCCAGCAGGTTACCGGGACCTACCCGCTCTGGGGCCAACGTCCTGACTTTC
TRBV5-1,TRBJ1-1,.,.,CASSRTGRDTEAFF,TGCGCCAGCAGCCGCACGGGGAGGGATACTGAAGCTTTCTTT
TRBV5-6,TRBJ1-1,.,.,CASSLVGGPSEAFF,TGTGCCAGCAGCTTGGTTGGGGGGCCCTCTGAAGCTTTCTTT
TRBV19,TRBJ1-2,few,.,CASTLRGRDGYTF,TGTGCCAGTACCCTCCGGGGGAGGGATGGCTACACCTTC
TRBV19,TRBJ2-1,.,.,CASSQPASSTEQFF,TGTGCCAGTAGCCAGCCGGCTAGTTCGACTGAGCAGTTCTTC
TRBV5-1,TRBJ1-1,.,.,CASSLGPQGPNTEAFF,TGCGCCAGCAGCTTGGGTCCGCAGGGGCCGAACACTGAAGCTTTCTTT
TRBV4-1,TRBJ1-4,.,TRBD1,CASTTSRTGRSTNEKLFF,TGCGCCAGCACAACCTCCCGGACAGGGAGGTCAACTAATGAAAAACTGTTTTTT
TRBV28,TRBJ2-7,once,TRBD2,CASRLTSGRFYEQYF,TGTGCCAGCAGGTTGACTAGCGGGAGATTCTACGAGCAGTACTTC
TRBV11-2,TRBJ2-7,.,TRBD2,CASSRGLLGLALYEQYF,TGTGCCAGCAGCCGAGGTCTCTTGGGACTAGCTCTCTACGAGCAGTACTTC
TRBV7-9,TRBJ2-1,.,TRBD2,CASSLSTSGSNEQFF,TGTGCCAGCAGCTTATCGACTAGCGGGAGTAATGAGCAGTTCTTC
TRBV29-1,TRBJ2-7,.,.,CSVAGQPGSYEQYF,TGCAGCGTTGCCGGGCAGCCTGGCTCCTACGAGCAGTACTTC
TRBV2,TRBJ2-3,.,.,CASSGPGPDTQYF,TGTGCCAGCAGTGGTCCGGGGCCAGATACGCAGTATTTT
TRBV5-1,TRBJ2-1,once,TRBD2,CASSFRTSGTGDEQFF,TGCGCCAGCAGCTTCAGGACTAGCGGGACGGGGGATGAGCAGTTCTTC
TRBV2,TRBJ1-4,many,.,CASSEEGGTSLFF,TGTGCCAGCAGTGAGGAGGGTGGAACGTCCCTGTTTTTT
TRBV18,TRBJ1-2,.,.,CASSPDSNYGYTF,TGTGCCAGCTCACCCGACAGTAACTATGGCTACACCTTC
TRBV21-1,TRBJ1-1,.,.,CASRITGAADTEAFF,TGTGCCAGCAGAATAACAGGGGCCGCGGACACTGAAGCTTTCTTT
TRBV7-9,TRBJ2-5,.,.,CASTKDRDRGQETQYF,TGTGCCAGCACCAAAGACCGGGACCGCGGCCAAGAGACCCAGTACTTC
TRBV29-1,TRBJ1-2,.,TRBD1,CSVRQGGMGYTF,TGCAGCGTCCGACAGGGAGGCATGGGCTACACCTTC
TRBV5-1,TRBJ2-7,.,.,CASSLDTGEDEQYF,TGCGCCAGCAGCTTGGACACTGGTGAGGACGAGCAGTACTTC
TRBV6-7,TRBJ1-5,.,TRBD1,CGFQGGFSLSNQPQHF,TGCGGATTCCAGGGGGGGTTCTCATTGAGCAATCAGCCCCAGCATTTT
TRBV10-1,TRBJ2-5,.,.,CASRNGGSRETQYF,TGCGCCAGCAGGAACGGGGGATCGAGGGAGACCCAGTACTTC
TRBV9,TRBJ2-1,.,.,CASSPTGFSSSNEQFF,TGTGCCAGCAGCCCGACGGGATTTTCCTCATCCAATGAGCAGTTCTTC
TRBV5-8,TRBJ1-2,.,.,CASSPTGGYGYTF,TGTGCCAGCAGTCCTACGGGGGGCTATGGCTACACCTTC
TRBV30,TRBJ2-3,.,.,CAWTFGRHGDTQYF,TGTGCCTGGACTTTCGGGAGACACGGAGATACGCAGTATTTT
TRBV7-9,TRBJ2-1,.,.,CASSPPDSSYNEQFF,TGTGCCAGCAGCCCTCCGGACAGCTCCTACAATGAGCAGTTCTTC
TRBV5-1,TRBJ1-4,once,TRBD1,CASSGGQQTTNEKLFF,TGCGCCAGCAGCGGGGGACAGCAGACAACTAATGAAAAACTGTTTTTT
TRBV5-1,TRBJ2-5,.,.,CASSLERATQQTQYF,TGCGCCAGCAGCTTGGAGAGGGCCACGCAACAGACCCAGTACTTC